Each of the 15 T cell receptor beta chains below was sequenced from the same sample in a study of cytomegalovirus exposure and HLA in healthy donors. Researchers ran the PCR with 60 Vbeta and 13 Jbeta primers. The table came from immunoSEQ multiplex PCR; TCRdb's copy has only in-frame clones and leaves some out. The data contain 200,000 or so clones, roughly 80% of them seen just once; the ten biggest clones take up 0.22%. The specimen was PBMCs. The receptors originated from a girl aged 2 to 9 in good health and CMV-seronegative.

The chain joins TRBV2 to TRBJ1-2; a weak D match, TRBD1 (5 bases). The CDR3 length is 13 residues. Trimming left V 4 bases short and J 6 bases short, with 12 bases between. CDR1 is SNHLY and CDR2 is FYNNEI in the germline V gene. The CDR3 sequence: CASSVQDTNGYTF. The CDR3 region has the DNA TGTGCCAGCAGTGTTCAGGACACAAATGGCTACACCTTC. The full variable domain, rest sourced from reference TRBV2 and TRBJ1-2, is EPEVTQTPSHQVTQMGQEVILRCVPISNHLYFYWYRQILGQKVEFLVSFYNNEISEKSEIFDDQFSVERPDGSNFTLKIRSTKLEDSAMYFCASSVQDTNGYTFGSGTRLTVV.

J is TRBJ1-2 and V is TRBV5-6; a possible D gene is TRBD1 (5 bases). V was clipped by 6 bases and J by 2 bases, with 14 bases between them. Per the germline V gene, CDR1 is SGHDT and CDR2 is YYEEEE. The CDR3 is made up of 14 amino acids. CDR3 amino acids: CASMLGPENYGYTF. CDR3 nucleotide sequence: TGTGCCAGCATGCTGGGGCCCGAGAACTATGGCTACACCTTC.

The chain has TRBV5-6 and TRBJ1-2; tentatively, D is TRBD1 (6 bases). From germline, CDR1 is SGHDT and CDR2 YYEEEE. CDR3 length equals 17 residues. Trimming shortened V by 6 bases and J by 4 bases, and 25 bases separated the two germline ends. Here the CDR3 reads CASNSGGAGPLRYGYTF. The CDR3, as DNA: TGTGCCAGCAACTCTGGGGGGGCAGGACCATTACGCTATGGCTACACCTTC.

The genes are TRBV2 and TRBJ2-7; 9 nucleotides align to TRBD1. The CDR3 runs to 14 residues. V was clipped by 7 bases and J by 8 bases; unmatched bases: 12. The germline V gene has CDR1 SNHLY and CDR2 FYNNEI. CDR3 DNA: TGTGCCAGCATGGGGGACAGGGCCACTATTCAGCAGTACTTC. This translates into CASMGDRATIQQYF. The whole variable domain, filled in from reference TRBV2 and TRBJ2-7, reads EPEVTQTPSHQVTQMGQEVILRCVPISNHLYFYWYRQILGQKVEFLVSFYNNEISEKSEIFDDQFSVERPDGSNFTLKIRSTKLEDSAMYFCASMGDRATIQQYFGPGTRLTVT.

The CDR3 loop is CASSRSGRRNGELFF. CDR3 bases: TGTGCCAGCAGCCGAAGCGGGAGGAGGAACGGGGAGCTGTTTTTT. The chain uses TRBV6-5 and TRBJ2-2; 9 bases map to TRBD2. The J segment lost 7 bases and the V segment lost 6 bases, leaving 9 bases of the junction unmatched. Germline V gene lookup returns CDR1 MNHEY and CDR2 SVGAGI. The CDR3 is 15 residues long.

J is TRBJ2-5 and V is TRBV19, with 9 nucleotides matching TRBD2. The junction had 13 bases not matched to a gene; V was cut back by 7 bases and J by 4 bases. The CDR3 length is 16 residues. Germline V gene lookup returns CDR1 LNHDA and CDR2 SQIVND (reference sequence). The CDR3 spells CASTPTSLAGIETQYF. For the CDR3, the DNA is TGTGCCAGTACCCCGACCAGTCTAGCGGGAATAGAGACCCAGTACTTC.

The rearrangement links TRBV2 to TRBJ1-1, with a possible D match to TRBD1 (6 bases). Trimming pared 4 bases from V and 1 base from J, leaving 10 bases between. The CDR3 consists of 14 residues. CDR1 is SNHLY, CDR2 FYNNEI, per germline. DNA of the CDR3: TGTGCCAGCAGTGTGACAGGCGAGAACACTGAAGCTTTCTTT. It yields the protein CASSVTGENTEAFF.

This chain links TRBV6-4 with TRBJ1-1, with 8 bases identical to TRBD1. This CDR3 region has 13 residues. The junction had 2 bases not matched to a gene; V was cut back by 5 bases and J by 3 bases. Per germline, CDR1 MRHNA and CDR2 SNTAGT. The DNA of the CDR3 is TGTGCCAGCAGTAAGACAGGGGACACTGAAGCTTTCTTT. Amino acids: CASSKTGDTEAFF.

The rearrangement links TRBV6-5 to TRBJ1-4; no reliable D call. The CDR3 spans 15 residues. V was shortened by 4 bases and J by 3 bases, with 12 bases between the two germline ends. Per germline, CDR1 MNHEY and CDR2 SVGAGI. CDR3 DNA: TGTGCCAGCAGTTCCCGAGGGCGGCCTAATGAAAAACTGTTTTTT. Translation: CASSSRGRPNEKLFF.

The chain is built from TRBV5-4 and TRBJ2-3; D call uncertain. The V end lost 3 bases, the J end lost 14 bases, and 16 bases lay between the germline ends. The V gene's germline CDR1 is SGHNT and CDR2 YYREEE (reference sequence). The CDR3 is made up of 12 amino acids. The CDR3: CASSSDSSGSYF. CDR3 coding DNA: TGTGCCAGCAGCTCTGACTCCTCCGGGTCGTATTTT.

The V call is TRBV2, the J call TRBJ2-4; 9 positions match TRBD2. The germline gives CDR1 SNHLY, CDR2 FYNNEI. The CDR3 is 15 amino acids. V shed 3 bases, J shed 5 bases, and the junction held 5 bases outside the gene matches. The CDR3 spells CASSDSAGGQNIQYF. The CDR3 bases are TGTGCCAGCAGTGATTCAGCGGGGGGCCAAAACATTCAGTACTTC.

The chain carries TRBV19 and TRBJ2-2, with 10 positions matching TRBD2. V shed 7 bases, J shed 7 bases, and the junction held 12 bases outside the gene matches. This CDR3 spans 16 amino acids. Per the germline V gene, CDR1 is LNHDA and CDR2 is SQIVND (reference sequence). The DNA for the CDR3 is TGTGCCAGTAATTGGGGCCCACTAGCGGGAAACGGGGAGCTGTTTTTT. It translates to CASNWGPLAGNGELFF.

J is TRBJ1-3 and V is TRBV2, with D possibly being TRBD1 (5 bases). The germline V gene encodes CDR1 SNHLY and CDR2 FYNNEI. V lost 6 bases and J lost 3, with 12 bases in between. The CDR3 has 14 amino acids. CDR3 bases: TGTGCCAGCAGCCATTTGGGGCTTGGAAACACCATATATTTT. It translates to CASSHLGLGNTIYF.

V and J are TRBV4-1 and TRBJ2-7; 10 bases match TRBD2. The CDR3 is 15 amino acids. The ends lost 1 base at V and 0 bases at J; junction bases unmatched: 0. Looked up from germline, CDR1 is MGHRA and CDR2 is YSYEKL. The CDR3 sequence: CASSQGLAGSYEQYF. The CDR3 DNA is TGCGCCAGCAGCCAAGGACTAGCGGGCTCCTACGAGCAGTACTTC.

This chain links TRBV5-1 with TRBJ1-4; D remains ambiguous. The germline gives CDR1 SGHRS, CDR2 YFSETQ. The V gene lost 4 bases and the J gene lost 7 bases, with 11 bases spanning the gap. The CDR3 is 13 amino acids. DNA of the CDR3: TGCGCCAGCAGCCGAGAGCGAACTGAAAAACTGTTTTTT. Its protein product is CASSRERTEKLFF.